This T cell receptor beta chain was identified during a study of PD-1 blockade in classical Hodgkin lymphoma. Whole-study results and caveats: Possibly reflecting disease activity or prior therapy, repertoire differences have causes that remain undefined. At baseline, newly diagnosed patients reportedly showed less TCR diversity than healthy donors. Partial responders and progressors had significantly lower baseline TCR diversity.

This CDR3 is 16 amino acids long. Germline lookup yields CDR1 MDHEN and CDR2 SYDVKM. Trimming pared 5 bases from V and 5 bases from J, leaving 18 bases between. Profiled with immunoSEQ multiplex PCR; TCRdb holds only in-frame clones, not every one. Of some 5,700 clones listed, around half were seen once; the top ten hold approximately 16%. Comments on this clone: Antigen: not known.

All the patients suffered relapse after autologous stem cell transplantation, and brentuximab vedotin exposure differed. Thawed PBMCs supplied CD8+ T cells via magnetic negative selection. Reported best responses ranged across complete response, partial response or progressive disease. The chain employs TRBV28 and TRBJ1-4, with D unresolved. The receptor's source is a human donor with classical Hodgkin lymphoma. This specimen consisted of CD8+ T cells from blood, obtained at baseline. As DNA, the CDR3 is TGTGCCAGCAGTACCCCGGACGCCGGTTTCAATGAAAAACTGTTTTTT. Residues: CASSTPDAGFNEKLFF.